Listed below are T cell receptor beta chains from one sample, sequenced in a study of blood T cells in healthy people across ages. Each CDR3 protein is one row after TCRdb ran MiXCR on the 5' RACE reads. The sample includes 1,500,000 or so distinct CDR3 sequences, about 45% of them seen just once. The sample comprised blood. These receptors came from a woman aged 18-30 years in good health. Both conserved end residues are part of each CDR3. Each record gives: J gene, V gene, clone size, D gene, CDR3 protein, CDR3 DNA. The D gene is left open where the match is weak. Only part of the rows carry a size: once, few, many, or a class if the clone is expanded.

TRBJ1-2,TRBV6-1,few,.,CAIPGILYGYTF,TGTGCCATACCCGGGATCCTTTATGGCTACACCTTC
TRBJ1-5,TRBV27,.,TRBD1,CASSLSPGGSNQPQHF,TGTGCCAGCAGTTTATCGCCAGGGGGTAGCAATCAGCCCCAGCATTTT
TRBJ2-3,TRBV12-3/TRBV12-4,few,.,CASRIGWGTDTQYF,TGTGCCAGCAGGATTGGATGGGGCACAGATACGCAGTATTTT
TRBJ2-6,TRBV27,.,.,CASTYSGGMSSGANVLTF,TGTGCCAGCACCTACAGTGGAGGGATGAGCTCTGGGGCCAACGTCCTGACTTTC
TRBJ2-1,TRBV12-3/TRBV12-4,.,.,CASRGGWSETQFF,TGTGCCAGCCGAGGCGGGTGGTCGGAGACCCAGTTCTTC
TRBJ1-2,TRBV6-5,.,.,CASSRPGVTGNYGYTF,TGTGCCAGCAGTAGACCTGGAGTGACAGGAAACTATGGCTACACCTTC
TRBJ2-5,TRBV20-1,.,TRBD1,CSASDRGHRVTQYF,TGCAGTGCTTCGGACAGGGGGCATCGGGTGACCCAGTACTTC
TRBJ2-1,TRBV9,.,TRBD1,CASSAEGTAWGEQFF,TGTGCCAGCAGCGCCGAAGGGACAGCTTGGGGTGAGCAGTTCTTC
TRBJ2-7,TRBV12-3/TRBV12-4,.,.,CASSLPGRKEQYF,TGTGCCAGCAGTTTACCGGGTCGCAAAGAGCAGTACTTC
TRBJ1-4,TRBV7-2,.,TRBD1,CASSSTGSVEKLFF,TGTGCCAGCAGCTCGACAGGGTCGGTGGAAAAACTGTTTTTT
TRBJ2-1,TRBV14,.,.,CASSRGNKPYSYNEQFF,TGTGCCAGCAGCCGGGGCAACAAGCCTTACTCCTACAATGAGCAGTTCTTC
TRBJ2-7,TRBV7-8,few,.,CASSLEGVWTRSPFYNEQYF,TGTGCCAGCAGCTTAGAGGGGGTTTGGACTAGATCCCCCTTCTACAATGAGCAGTACTTC
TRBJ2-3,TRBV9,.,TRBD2,CASSLSGGTFGTQYF,TGTGCCAGCAGCCTTAGCGGGGGGACCTTCGGTACGCAGTATTTT
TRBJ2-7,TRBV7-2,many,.,CASSLEIASAYEQYF,TGTGCCAGCAGCTTAGAAATAGCTTCGGCCTACGAGCAGTACTTC
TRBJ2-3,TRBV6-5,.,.,CASSYSESSSTDTQYF,TGTGCCAGCAGTTACTCGGAATCTTCTAGCACAGATACGCAGTATTTT
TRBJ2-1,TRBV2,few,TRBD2,CASSDRSGGYQRVFF,TGTGCCAGCAGTGACCGAAGCGGGGGGTACCAGCGTGTGTTCTTC
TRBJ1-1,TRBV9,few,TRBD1,CASSVVDRVTEAFF,TGTGCCAGCAGCGTAGTGGACAGGGTGACTGAAGCTTTCTTT
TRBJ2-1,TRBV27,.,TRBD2,CASSFIPGLAPNEQFF,TGTGCCAGCAGTTTCATCCCGGGACTAGCACCCAATGAGCAGTTCTTC
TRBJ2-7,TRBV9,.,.,CASSVDGRIHEQYF,TGTGCCAGCAGCGTAGATGGCAGGATCCACGAGCAGTACTTC
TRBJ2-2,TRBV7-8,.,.,CASSLDGQNTGELFF,TGTGCCAGCAGCTTAGATGGACAGAACACCGGGGAGCTGTTTTTT
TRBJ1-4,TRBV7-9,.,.,CASSLGGGQEKLFF,TGTGCCAGCAGCTTAGGAGGAGGGCAGGAAAAACTGTTTTTT
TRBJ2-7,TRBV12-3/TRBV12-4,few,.,CASSLVRTSGHEQYF,TGTGCCAGCAGTTTGGTCCGGACCTCTGGGCACGAGCAGTACTTC
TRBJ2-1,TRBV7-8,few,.,CASSGIGNEQFF,TGTGCCAGCAGCGGCATTGGGAATGAGCAGTTCTTC
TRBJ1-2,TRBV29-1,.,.,CRVVNPQGYTF,TGCAGGGTTGTAAATCCACAGGGCTACACCTTC
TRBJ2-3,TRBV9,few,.,CASSVGGGRQYPDTQYF,TGTGCCAGCAGCGTAGGAGGAGGGAGGCAGTACCCAGATACGCAGTATTTT
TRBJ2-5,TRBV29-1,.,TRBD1,CSASLRTGVETQYF,TGCAGCGCCTCCCTCAGGACAGGGGTGGAGACCCAGTACTTC
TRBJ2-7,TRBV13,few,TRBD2,CASSLRGGGGYEQYF,TGTGCCAGCAGCTTACGGGGCGGCGGGGGTTACGAGCAGTACTTC
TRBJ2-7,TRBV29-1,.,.,CSVSGYGSNYEQYF,TGCAGCGTGAGTGGCTACGGGAGTAACTACGAGCAGTACTTC
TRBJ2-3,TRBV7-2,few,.,CASSKVADTQYF,TGTGCCAGTAGTAAGGTCGCAGATACGCAGTATTTT
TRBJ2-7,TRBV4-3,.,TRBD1,CASSQDLSGTGQYF,TGCGCCAGCAGCCAAGATTTGTCCGGGACAGGGCAGTACTTC
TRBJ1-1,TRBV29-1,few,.,CSVGPLNTEAFF,TGCAGCGTTGGGCCACTTAACACTGAAGCTTTCTTT